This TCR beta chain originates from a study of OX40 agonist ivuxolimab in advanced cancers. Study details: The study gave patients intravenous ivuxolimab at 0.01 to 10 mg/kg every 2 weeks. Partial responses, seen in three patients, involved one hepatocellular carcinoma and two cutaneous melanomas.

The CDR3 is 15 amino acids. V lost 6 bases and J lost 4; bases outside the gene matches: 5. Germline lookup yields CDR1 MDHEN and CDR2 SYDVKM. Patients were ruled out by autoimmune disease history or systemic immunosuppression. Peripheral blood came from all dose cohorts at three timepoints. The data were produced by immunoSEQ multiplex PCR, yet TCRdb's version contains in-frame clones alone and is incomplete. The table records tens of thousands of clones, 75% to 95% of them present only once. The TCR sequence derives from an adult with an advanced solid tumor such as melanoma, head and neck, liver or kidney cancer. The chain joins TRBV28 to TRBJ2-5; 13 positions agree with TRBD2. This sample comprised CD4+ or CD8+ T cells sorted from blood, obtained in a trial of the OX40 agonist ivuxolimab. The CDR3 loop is CASSLLAGGRETQYF. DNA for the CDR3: TGTGCCAGCAGCCTACTAGCGGGAGGGCGAGAGACCCAGTACTTC.